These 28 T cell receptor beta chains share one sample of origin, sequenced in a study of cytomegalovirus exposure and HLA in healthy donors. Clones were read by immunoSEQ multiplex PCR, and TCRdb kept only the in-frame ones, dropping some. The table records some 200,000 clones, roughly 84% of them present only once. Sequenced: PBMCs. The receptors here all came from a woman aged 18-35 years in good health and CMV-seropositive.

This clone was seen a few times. Here the CDR3 reads CASSEADRYGYTF. DNA of the CDR3: TGTGCCAGCAGTGAAGCGGACAGATATGGCTACACCTTC. The rearrangement uses TRBV6-1 and TRBJ1-2, with D possibly being TRBD1 (6 bases). There are 13 residues in the CDR3. Per the germline V gene, CDR1 is MNHNS and CDR2 is SASEGT. The V and J ends lost 0 bases and 5 bases respectively, with 7 bases between them.

This CDR3 is CASKDRDLGYGYTF. The DNA of the CDR3 is TGTGCCAGCAAGGACAGGGACCTGGGCTATGGCTACACCTTC. The chain is built from TRBV6-5 and TRBJ1-2; 8 positions match TRBD1. V dropped 7 bases and J dropped 4; count of bases not matched to a gene: 8. The CDR3 has 14 amino acids. Germline lookup yields CDR1 MNHEY and CDR2 SVGAGI.

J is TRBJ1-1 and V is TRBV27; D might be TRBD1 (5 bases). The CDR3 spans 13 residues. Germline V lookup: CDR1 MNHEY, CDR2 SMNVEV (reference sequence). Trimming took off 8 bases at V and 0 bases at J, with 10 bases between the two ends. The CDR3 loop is CASSGLLNTEAFF. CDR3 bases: TGTGCCAGCTCGGGACTTTTGAACACTGAAGCTTTCTTT.

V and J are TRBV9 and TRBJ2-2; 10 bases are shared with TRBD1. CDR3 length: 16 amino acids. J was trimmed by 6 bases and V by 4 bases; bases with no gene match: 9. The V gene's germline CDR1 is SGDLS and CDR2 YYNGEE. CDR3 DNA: TGTGCCAGCAGCTCCCCCGGGACAGGGGCGGCCGGGGAGCTGTTTTTT. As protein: CASSSPGTGAAGELFF.

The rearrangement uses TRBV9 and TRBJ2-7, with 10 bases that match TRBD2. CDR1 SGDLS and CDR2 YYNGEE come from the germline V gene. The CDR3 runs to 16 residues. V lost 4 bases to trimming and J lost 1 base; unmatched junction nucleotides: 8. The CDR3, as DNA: TGTGCCAGCAGCACCTCCCGGACTAGCGGTTCCTACGAGCAGTACTTC. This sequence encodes CASSTSRTSGSYEQYF.

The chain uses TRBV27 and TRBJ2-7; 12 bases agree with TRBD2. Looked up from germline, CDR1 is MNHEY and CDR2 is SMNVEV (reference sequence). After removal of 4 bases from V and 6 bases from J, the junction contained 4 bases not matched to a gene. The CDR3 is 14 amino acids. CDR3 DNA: TGTGCCAGCAGTTCTAGCGGGGGGGCCAGCGAGCAGTACTTC. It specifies CASSSSGGASEQYF.

Here the CDR3 reads CASRAGVGAPPTDTQYF. CDR3 nucleotide sequence: TGTGCCAGCAGGGCGGGGGTAGGCGCACCCCCCACAGATACGCAGTATTTT. This chain connects TRBV7-9 to TRBJ2-3; 7 bases are shared with TRBD2. The CDR3 is made up of 17 amino acids. In germline, CDR1 is SEHNR, CDR2 FQNEAQ (reference sequence). Trimming at V came to 6 bases and at J to 2 bases, leaving 14 bases not matched to a gene.

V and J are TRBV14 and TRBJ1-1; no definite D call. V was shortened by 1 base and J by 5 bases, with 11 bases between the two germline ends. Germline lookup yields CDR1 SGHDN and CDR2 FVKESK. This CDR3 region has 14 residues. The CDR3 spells CASSQGMGRTEAFF. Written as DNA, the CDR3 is TGTGCCAGCAGCCAAGGAATGGGCCGGACTGAAGCTTTCTTT.

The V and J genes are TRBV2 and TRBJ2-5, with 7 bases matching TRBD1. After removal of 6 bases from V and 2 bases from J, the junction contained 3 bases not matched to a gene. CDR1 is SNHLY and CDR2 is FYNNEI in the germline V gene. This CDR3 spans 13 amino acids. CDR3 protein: CASRGTAQETQYF. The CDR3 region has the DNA TGTGCCAGCAGGGGGACAGCGCAAGAGACCCAGTACTTC.

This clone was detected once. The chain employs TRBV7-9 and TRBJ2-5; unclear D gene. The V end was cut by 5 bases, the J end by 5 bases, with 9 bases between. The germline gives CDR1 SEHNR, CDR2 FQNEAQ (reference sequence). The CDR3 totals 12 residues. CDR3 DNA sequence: TGTGCCAGCAGCCCCGACACTGAGACCCAGTACTTC. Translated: CASSPDTETQYF.

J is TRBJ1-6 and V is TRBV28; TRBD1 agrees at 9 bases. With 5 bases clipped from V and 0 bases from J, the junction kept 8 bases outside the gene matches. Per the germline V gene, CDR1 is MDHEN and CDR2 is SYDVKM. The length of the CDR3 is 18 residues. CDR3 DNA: TGTGCCAGCAGTGTCGGACAGGGGCTTTTCTCCTATAATTCACCCCTCCACTTT. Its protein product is CASSVGQGLFSYNSPLHF.

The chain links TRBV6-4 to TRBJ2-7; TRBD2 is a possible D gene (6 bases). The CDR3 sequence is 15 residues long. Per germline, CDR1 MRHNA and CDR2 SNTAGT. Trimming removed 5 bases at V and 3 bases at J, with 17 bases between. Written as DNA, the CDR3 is TGTGCCAGCAGTCCAACGCTGGGACTTGTCTACGAGCAGTACTTC. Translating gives CASSPTLGLVYEQYF.

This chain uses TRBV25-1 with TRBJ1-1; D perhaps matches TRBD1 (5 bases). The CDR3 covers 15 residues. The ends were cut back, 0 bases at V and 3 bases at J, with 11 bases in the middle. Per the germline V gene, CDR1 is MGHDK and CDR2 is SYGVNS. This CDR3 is CASSEYLGGDTEAFF. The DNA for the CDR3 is TGTGCCAGCAGTGAATATCTAGGAGGGGACACTGAAGCTTTCTTT.

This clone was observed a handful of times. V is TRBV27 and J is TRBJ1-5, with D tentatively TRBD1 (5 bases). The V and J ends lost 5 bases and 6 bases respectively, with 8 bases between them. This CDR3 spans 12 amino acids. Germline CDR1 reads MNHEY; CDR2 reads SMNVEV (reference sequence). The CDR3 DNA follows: TGTGCCAGCAGTGTAAGGGGTCAGCCCCAGCATTTT. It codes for CASSVRGQPQHF.

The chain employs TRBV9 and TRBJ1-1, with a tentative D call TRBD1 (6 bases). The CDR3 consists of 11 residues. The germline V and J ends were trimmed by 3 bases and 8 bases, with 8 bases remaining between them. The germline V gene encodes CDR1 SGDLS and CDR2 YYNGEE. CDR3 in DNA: TGTGCCAGCAGCGGGGGGGGCGAAGCTTTCTTT. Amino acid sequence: CASSGGGEAFF. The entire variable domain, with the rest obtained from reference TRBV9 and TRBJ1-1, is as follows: DSGVTQTPKHLITATGQRVTLRCSPRSGDLSVYWYQQSLDQGLQFLIQYYNGEERAKGNILERFSAQQFPDLHSELNLSSLELGDSALYFCASSGGGEAFFGQGTRLTVV.

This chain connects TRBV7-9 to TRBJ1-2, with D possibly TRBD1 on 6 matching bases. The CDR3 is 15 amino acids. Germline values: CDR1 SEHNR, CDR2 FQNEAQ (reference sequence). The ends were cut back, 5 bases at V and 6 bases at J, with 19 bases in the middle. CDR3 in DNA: TGTGCCAGCAGCGGGACCGGGACATTCGTTGATGGCTACACCTTC. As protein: CASSGTGTFVDGYTF.

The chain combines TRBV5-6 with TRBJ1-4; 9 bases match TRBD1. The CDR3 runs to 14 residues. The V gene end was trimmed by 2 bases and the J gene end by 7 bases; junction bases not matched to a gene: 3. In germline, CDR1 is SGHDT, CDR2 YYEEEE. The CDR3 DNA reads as TGTGCCAGCAGCTTAAGACAGGGGGGTGAAAAACTGTTTTTT. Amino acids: CASSLRQGGEKLFF.

The CDR3 DNA sequence: TGTGCCAGCCATAGCGGTTCCACAGATACGCAGTATTTT. Translated: CASHSGSTDTQYF. The rearrangement joins TRBV19 to TRBJ2-3; maybe TRBD2 (6 bases). Germline values: CDR1 LNHDA, CDR2 SQIVND (reference sequence). The CDR3 loop spans 13 amino acids. Trimming left V 9 bases short and J 2 bases short, with 12 bases between.

The CDR3 sequence: CASSQNAGSYEQYF. CDR3 sequence (DNA): TGTGCCAGCAGCCAAAATGCGGGTTCCTACGAGCAGTACTTC. The rearrangement uses TRBV14 and TRBJ2-7; possibly TRBD2 for D (5 bases). Germline V CDR1 and CDR2: SGHDN, FVKESK. The CDR3 has 14 amino acids. The V end lost 2 bases, the J end lost 1 base, and 9 bases lay between the germline ends.

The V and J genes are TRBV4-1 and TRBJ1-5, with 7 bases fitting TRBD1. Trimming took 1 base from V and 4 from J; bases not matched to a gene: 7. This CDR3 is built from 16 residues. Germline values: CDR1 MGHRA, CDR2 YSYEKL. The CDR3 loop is CASSQAPGQLNQPQHF. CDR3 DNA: TGCGCCAGCAGCCAAGCCCCGGGACAGCTAAATCAGCCCCAGCATTTT.

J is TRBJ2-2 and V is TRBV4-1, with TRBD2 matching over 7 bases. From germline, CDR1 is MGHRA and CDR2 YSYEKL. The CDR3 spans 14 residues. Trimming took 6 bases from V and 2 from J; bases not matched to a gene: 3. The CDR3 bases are TGCGCCAGCAGAATAGCGGGTAACACCGGGGAGCTGTTTTTT. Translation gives CASRIAGNTGELFF.

The CDR3 DNA is TGTGCTAGTGGTTTGAGGACATTCACTGAAGCTTTCTTT. Residues: CASGLRTFTEAFF. The chain joins TRBV12-5 to TRBJ1-1; tentatively, D is TRBD1 (5 bases). The ends were cut back, 2 bases at V and 4 bases at J, with 8 bases in the middle. The CDR3 is 13 amino acids. The germline CDR1 and CDR2 sequences are LGHNT and FRNRAP.

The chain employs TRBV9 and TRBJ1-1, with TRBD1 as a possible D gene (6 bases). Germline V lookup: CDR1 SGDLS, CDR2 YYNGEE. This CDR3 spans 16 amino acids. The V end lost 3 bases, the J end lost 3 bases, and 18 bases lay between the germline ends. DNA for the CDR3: TGTGCCAGCAGCGGGTTGGACAGCCCGGGATACACTGAAGCTTTCTTT. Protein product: CASSGLDSPGYTEAFF. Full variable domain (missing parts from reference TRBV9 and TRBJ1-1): DSGVTQTPKHLITATGQRVTLRCSPRSGDLSVYWYQQSLDQGLQFLIQYYNGEERAKGNILERFSAQQFPDLHSELNLSSLELGDSALYFCASSGLDSPGYTEAFFGQGTRLTVV.

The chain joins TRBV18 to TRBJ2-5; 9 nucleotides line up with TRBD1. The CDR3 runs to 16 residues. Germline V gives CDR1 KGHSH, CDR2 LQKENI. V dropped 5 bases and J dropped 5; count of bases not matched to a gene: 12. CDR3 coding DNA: TGTGCCAGCTCAGAACCACGTAGGACAGGGGTGGAGACCCAGTACTTC. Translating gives CASSEPRRTGVETQYF.

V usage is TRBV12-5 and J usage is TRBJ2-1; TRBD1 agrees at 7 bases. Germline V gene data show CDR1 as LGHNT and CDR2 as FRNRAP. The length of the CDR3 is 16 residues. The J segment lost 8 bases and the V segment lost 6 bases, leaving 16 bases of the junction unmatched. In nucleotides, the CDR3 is TGTGCTAGTGGCCTCAGGCGACAGGGTATCTTCCATGAGCAGTTCTTC. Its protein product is CASGLRRQGIFHEQFF.

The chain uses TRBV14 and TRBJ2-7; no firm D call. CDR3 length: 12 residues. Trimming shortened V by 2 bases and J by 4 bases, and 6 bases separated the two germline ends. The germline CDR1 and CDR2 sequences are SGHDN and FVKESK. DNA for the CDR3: TGTGCCAGCAGCCAACGCGTGTACGAGCAGTACTTC. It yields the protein CASSQRVYEQYF.

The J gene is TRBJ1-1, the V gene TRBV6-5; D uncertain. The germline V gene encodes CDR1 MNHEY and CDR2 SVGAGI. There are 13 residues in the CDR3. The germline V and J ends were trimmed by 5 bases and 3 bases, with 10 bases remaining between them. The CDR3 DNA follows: TGTGCCAGCAGTCGCTCAGAAGACACTGAAGCTTTCTTT. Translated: CASSRSEDTEAFF.

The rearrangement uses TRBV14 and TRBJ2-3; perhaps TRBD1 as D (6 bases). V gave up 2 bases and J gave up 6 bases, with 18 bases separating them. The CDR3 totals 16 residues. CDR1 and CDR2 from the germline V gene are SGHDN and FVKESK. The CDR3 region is CASSQKDSLSYDTQYF. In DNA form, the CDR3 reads TGTGCCAGCAGCCAAAAGGACAGCCTTAGTTATGATACGCAGTATTTT.